The 9 T cell receptor beta chains given below trace back to one sample, sequenced in a study of blood T cells in healthy people across ages (dated by TCRdb to 2013 to 2016). The library was produced with 5' RACE. TCRdb lists the instrument as Illumina HiSeq 2500. The second PCR ran for about 6 to 11 cycles and used a J-beta primer mix along with a sample-barcoded 5' primer. Using fastp trimming at Q25 and MiXCR clonotype assembly, TCRdb reanalyzed the public sequencing data and kept in-frame beta chains. CDR3 protein sequences are deduplicated, and each keeps its most common genes and DNA. For this sample there are roughly 680,000 distinct CDR3 sequences; 49% appear just once. Roughly 34% of the sample is taken by the ten largest. Specimen: blood. These TCRs come from a woman aged 60-75 years in good health.

This clonotype was found a few times. The chain joins TRBV20-1 to TRBJ2-7; weak D call: TRBD2 (6 bases). This CDR3 comprises 15 residues. Germline V gene sequence: CDR1 DFQATT, CDR2 SNEGSKA (reference sequence). Trimming took 3 bases from V and 3 from J, leaving 18 bases between them. In DNA form, the CDR3 reads TGCAGTGCTAGGGTCAGCGGGCGCGGCAGCTACGAGCAGTACTTC. Protein product: CSARVSGRGSYEQYF.

The rearrangement uses TRBV10-3 and TRBJ2-6, with 10 bases fitting TRBD2. The V segment lost 10 bases and the J segment 2 bases; nucleotides outside the gene matches: 5. This CDR3 contains 15 residues. Germline V gene data show CDR1 as ENHRY and CDR2 as SYGVKD. This CDR3 reads CATVAGGPGANVLTF. The CDR3 region has the DNA TGTGCCACCGTAGCGGGAGGTCCTGGGGCCAACGTCCTGACTTTC.

On this clonotype: At one of its ends the junction is not consistent with the germline gene, which may arise from a read error. The chain has TRBV27 and TRBJ1-6; D uncertain. The CDR3 spans 14 residues. CDR1 and CDR2 (germline): MNHEY, SMNVEV (reference sequence). The CDR3 region has the DNA TGTGCCAGCAGTTTAAACCGTTTATCTTCACCTCTCCACTTT. Translated, it gives CASSLNRLSSPLHF.

V gene TRBV28 combines with J gene TRBJ2-4; D perhaps matches TRBD2 (6 bases). This CDR3 region has 19 residues. In germline, CDR1 is MDHEN, CDR2 SYDVKM. Trimming shortened V by 4 bases and J by 7 bases, and 29 bases separated the two germline ends. The CDR3 protein is CASSSRGNDILGGYNIQYF. The CDR3 DNA reads as TGTGCCAGCAGTTCAAGGGGCAATGACATCCTCGGAGGGTACAACATTCAGTACTTC.

The genes are TRBV7-2 and TRBJ2-7; D is unresolved. V shed 3 bases and J shed 2 bases, with 11 bases lying between them. From germline, CDR1 is SGHTA and CDR2 FQGNSA. The length of the CDR3 is 14 residues. The CDR3 region has the DNA TGTGCCAGCAGCTTTCGATCCATAACCTACGAGCAGTACTTC. Protein: CASSFRSITYEQYF.

The chain combines TRBV10-3 with TRBJ2-5, with D perhaps TRBD2 (6 bases). CDR3 length: 15 residues. The germline CDR1 and CDR2 sequences are ENHRY and SYGVKD. V was pared by 2 bases and J by 5 bases, with 15 bases between. Here the CDR3 DNA reads TGTGCCATCAGTGAGGTAGGGGAGGCGGCGGAGACCCAGTACTTC. Protein product: CAISEVGEAAETQYF.

This clonotype was picked up one time. The chain employs TRBV6-5 and TRBJ1-1, with D possibly being TRBD1 (6 bases). CDR3 length: 13 residues. Per germline, CDR1 MNHEY and CDR2 SVGAGI. Deletions cut 6 bases from V and 2 bases from J, with 10 bases between. DNA for the CDR3: TGTGCCAGCAGGATGGGGACAAACACTGAAGCTTTCTTT. Protein sequence: CASRMGTNTEAFF.

CDR3 coding DNA: TGCAGTGCCCCTGACAGAAGCTCCTATAATTCACCCCTCCACTTT. Translating gives CSAPDRSSYNSPLHF. J is TRBJ1-6 and V is TRBV20-1, with D possibly TRBD1 on 5 matching bases. The V end was cut by 6 bases, the J end by 0 bases, with 12 bases between. In germline, CDR1 is DFQATT, CDR2 SNEGSKA (reference sequence). This CDR3 is 15 amino acids long.

The chain couples TRBV20-1 to TRBJ2-7; the D gene is possibly TRBD2 (6 bases). Trimming removed 1 base at V and 3 bases at J, with 13 bases between. The CDR3 spans 14 residues. Germline V gene lookup returns CDR1 DFQATT and CDR2 SNEGSKA (reference sequence). As DNA, the CDR3 is TGCAGTGCTAGAGCTCATCTCGGGGGCTACGAGCAGTACTTC. It codes for CSARAHLGGYEQYF.